The entry that follows covers one TCR beta chain sequence. Its specificity is unknown. The data were obtained in a study of cytomegalovirus exposure and HLA in healthy donors. V was pared by 4 bases and J by 3 bases, with 12 bases between. This CDR3 comprises 15 residues. Germline lookup yields CDR1 WNHNN and CDR2 SYGVQD (reference sequence). The study, taken as a whole, reports: Immune exposure was documented only through CMV serostatus.

Amplification used 60 Vbeta primers and 13 Jbeta primers. Clones were sequenced by immunoSEQ multiplex PCR, and TCRdb holds only the in-frame ones, with some missing. The data contain fewer than 200,000 clones, over 70% of them singletons. This sequence joins TRBV10-1 and TRBJ1-4, with a weak D call TRBD1 (6 bases). This TCR was sampled from a male donor in good health and CMV-seropositive. The sample consisted of PBMCs. As DNA, the CDR3 is TGCGCCAGCAGTGCTCCAGGACAGTCTAATGAAAAACTGTTTTTT. This codes for CASSAPGQSNEKLFF.